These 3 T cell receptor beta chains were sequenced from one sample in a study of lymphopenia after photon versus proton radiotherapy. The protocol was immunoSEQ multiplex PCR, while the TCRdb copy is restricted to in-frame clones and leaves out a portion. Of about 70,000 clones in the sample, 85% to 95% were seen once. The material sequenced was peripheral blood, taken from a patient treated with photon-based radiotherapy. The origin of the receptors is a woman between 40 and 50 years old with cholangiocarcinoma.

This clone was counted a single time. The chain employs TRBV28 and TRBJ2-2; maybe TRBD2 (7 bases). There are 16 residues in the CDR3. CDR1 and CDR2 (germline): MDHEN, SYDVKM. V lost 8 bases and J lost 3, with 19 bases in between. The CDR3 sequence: CASGTVWGGDTGELFF. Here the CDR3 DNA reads TGTGCCAGCGGTACAGTCTGGGGGGGCGACACCGGGGAGCTGTTTTTT.

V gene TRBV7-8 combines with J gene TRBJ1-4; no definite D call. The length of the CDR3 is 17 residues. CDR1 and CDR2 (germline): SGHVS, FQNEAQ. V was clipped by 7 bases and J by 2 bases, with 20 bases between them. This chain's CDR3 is CASINEESRMTNEKLFF. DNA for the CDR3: TGTGCCAGCATCAATGAGGAGAGCAGGATGACTAATGAAAAACTGTTTTTT.

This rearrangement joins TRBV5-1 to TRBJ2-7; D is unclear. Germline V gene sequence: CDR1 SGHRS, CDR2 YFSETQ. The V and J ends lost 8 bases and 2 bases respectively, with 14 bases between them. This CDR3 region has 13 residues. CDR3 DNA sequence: TGCGCCAGTGGGCTCGCTGCCGCCTACGAGCAGTACTTC. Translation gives CASGLAAAYEQYF.